Below, 13 T cell receptor beta chains from the same sample are listed, as sequenced in a study of T cell responses to AZD1222 COVID-19 vaccine. The table came from immunoSEQ multiplex PCR; TCRdb's copy has only in-frame clones and leaves some out. The table has around 100,000 clones, about 93% seen once. Material: peripheral blood, obtained on day 0 of AZD1222 vaccination. These receptors all stem from an adult in good health.

This chain joins TRBV28 and TRBJ2-3, with D unresolved. This CDR3 is built from 15 residues. CDR1 is MDHEN, CDR2 SYDVKM, per germline. V was shortened by 5 bases and J by 0 bases, with 12 bases between the two germline ends. CDR3 sequence (DNA): TGTGCCAGCAGTCCCGATGCGCTTAGCACAGATACGCAGTATTTT. Its translation: CASSPDALSTDTQYF.

This rearrangement joins TRBV5-1 to TRBJ2-7; D may be TRBD2 (6 bases). Germline CDR1 reads SGHRS; CDR2 reads YFSETQ. The CDR3 extends over 15 amino acids. V lost 4 bases and J 6 bases, leaving 20 bases between the germline ends. The CDR3 DNA sequence: TGCGCCAGCAGCACAGGCGGGGTTTGGGGCCCCGAGCAGTACTTC. This translates into CASSTGGVWGPEQYF.

The chain uses TRBV28 and TRBJ1-4; unclear D gene. The V and J ends lost 6 bases and 6 bases respectively, with 17 bases between them. CDR3 length: 15 residues. Looked up from germline, CDR1 is MDHEN and CDR2 is SYDVKM. CDR3 region: CASSSLRVEHEKLFF. CDR3 sequence (DNA): TGTGCCAGCAGCTCTTTAAGGGTGGAGCATGAAAAACTGTTTTTT.

V and J are TRBV5-4 and TRBJ1-2; unclear D gene. The germline CDR1 and CDR2 sequences are SGHNT and YYREEE (reference sequence). This CDR3 has 15 amino acids. The germline V and J ends were trimmed by 5 bases and 0 bases, with 14 bases remaining between them. This CDR3 reads CASRSEAGTNYGYTF. The CDR3 nucleotides read TGTGCCAGCAGGTCTGAAGCAGGCACTAACTATGGCTACACCTTC.

The genes are TRBV5-1 and TRBJ2-3, with unresolved D. CDR3 length: 12 amino acids. V was shortened by 1 base and J by 6 bases, with 6 bases between the two germline ends. Germline loops: CDR1 SGHRS, CDR2 YFSETQ. The CDR3 DNA reads as TGCGCCAGCAGCTTGTCGCAGGATACGCAGTATTTT. Protein: CASSLSQDTQYF.

The chain has TRBV4-3 and TRBJ2-1; D remains ambiguous. Trimming stripped 6 bases from V and 5 bases from J, with 17 bases between. From germline, CDR1 is LGHNA and CDR2 YSLEER. The CDR3 is 15 residues long. CDR3 sequence reads: CASRDGFLEDNEQFF. The CDR3 bases are TGCGCCAGCAGGGACGGTTTTCTAGAGGACAATGAGCAGTTCTTC.

The chain recombines TRBV27 with TRBJ1-2, with TRBD1 matching 9 bases. CDR1 is MNHEY and CDR2 is SMNVEV in the germline V gene (reference sequence). CDR3 length: 13 amino acids. The J segment lost 7 bases and the V segment lost 6 bases, leaving 6 bases of the junction unmatched. CDR3: CASSPQGASGYTF. The CDR3 nucleotides read TGTGCCAGCAGCCCACAGGGGGCTAGTGGCTACACCTTC.

V is TRBV18 and J is TRBJ1-1; no firm D call. The germline V and J ends were trimmed by 6 bases and 3 bases, with 17 bases remaining between them. The V gene's germline CDR1 is KGHSH and CDR2 LQKENI. The CDR3 spans 15 residues. The CDR3 nucleotides are TGTGCCAGCTCGTACGGCTTGGCAGGAGACACTGAAGCTTTCTTT. Its translation: CASSYGLAGDTEAFF.

This clone appeared a single time. The gene calls are TRBV24-1 and TRBJ2-7; D unresolved. CDR3 length: 13 residues. CDR1 and CDR2 (germline): KGHDR, SFDVKD. V shed 6 bases and J shed 1 base, with 9 bases lying between them. The CDR3 sequence: CATSSGQSYEQYF. In nucleotides, the CDR3 is TGTGCCACCAGTTCTGGGCAGTCCTACGAGCAGTACTTC.

V usage is TRBV12-3 or TRBV12-4 and J usage is TRBJ1-1; D unclear. Between the trimmed V and J ends, which lost 5 bases and 7 bases, there was a span of 8 bases. CDR3 size: 11 residues. The CDR3 coding sequence is TGTGCCAGCAGTCCGAGTAATGAAGCTTTCTTT. This translates into CASSPSNEAFF.

J is TRBJ2-3 and V is TRBV28, with 13 positions matching TRBD2. With 6 bases clipped from V and 5 bases from J, the junction kept 8 bases outside the gene matches. This CDR3 is 16 amino acids long. Looked up from germline, CDR1 is MDHEN and CDR2 is SYDVKM. CDR3 sequence: CASSRTSGRGLDTQYF. CDR3 DNA sequence: TGTGCCAGCAGCAGGACTAGCGGGAGAGGATTAGATACGCAGTATTTT.

The chain links TRBV5-1 to TRBJ1-4; 7 bases are shared with TRBD1. The CDR3 loop spans 15 amino acids. The germline gives CDR1 SGHRS, CDR2 YFSETQ. V lost 7 bases to trimming and J lost 5 bases; unmatched junction nucleotides: 11. In DNA form, the CDR3 reads TGCGCCAGCTCGACCCAGGGGGGCCAAAATGAAAAACTGTTTTTT. It encodes CASSTQGGQNEKLFF.

This rearrangement joins TRBV9 to TRBJ2-7; D may be TRBD2 (6 bases). V lost 0 bases, J lost 6 bases, and 13 bases lay in between. This CDR3 is 14 amino acids long. CDR1 and CDR2 (germline): SGDLS, YYNGEE. Written as DNA, the CDR3 is TGTGCCAGCAGCGTAGACGGGAGAGTAGTCGAGCAGTACTTC. It yields the protein CASSVDGRVVEQYF.